The sample holds many counts of the clone carrying this TCR beta chain. Its matching antigen is unknown. TCRdb reanalysed the reads using MiXCR and keeps one entry per CDR3 protein. The data contain approximately 500,000 distinct CDR3 sequences, approximately 17% of them singletons. This CDR3 is built from 15 residues. CDR1 and CDR2 from the germline V gene are LNHDA and SQIVND (reference sequence). With 3 bases removed from V and 0 bases from J, the gap between germline ends came to 11 bases. This sample was included in a study of T cell repertoires in cytomegalovirus infection. The overall study: Public TCR beta signatures marked donors with CMV infection and the matching HLA.

Notes on the study in general: CMV carriers having the relevant HLA were flagged by cumulative public TCR beta family frequency.

The material sequenced was CD8+ T cells from PBMCs. The chain employs TRBV19 and TRBJ2-5; D gene ambiguous. The receptor comes from a human donor in good health (CMV status not recorded). Some clones in this sample may be carry-over from other donors' samples. The CDR3 loop reads CASSITAVYQETQYF. The CDR3 DNA reads TGTGCCAGTAGTATTACTGCCGTGTACCAAGAGACCCAGTACTTC.